This is a list of T cell receptor beta chains from one sample in a study of human T cells and chemical hapten exposure. Each CDR3 protein gets one entry after TCRdb re-called the 5' RACE reads with MiXCR. Seen here are 130,000 or so distinct CDR3 sequences, 4.1% observed once, and the top ten hold 1.3% to 1.5%. The receptors stem from a female donor in good health. The CDR3 runs from the conserved cysteine through the conserved F or W. Fields, in order: CDR3 DNA, CDR3 protein, V gene, D gene, J gene, clone size. D genes are given only for firm matches. Clone size appears in some rows only: once, few, many, or a class for an expanded clone.

CDR3 DNA: TGTGCCAGCAGCTTTACCCGGGGAAAGAACACTGAAGCTTTCTTT
CDR3 protein: CASSFTRGKNTEAFF
V gene: TRBV11-2
D gene: .
J gene: TRBJ1-1
clone size: many

CDR3 DNA: TGTGCCAGCAGCTTATCTGGGGGTCAGCCCCAGCATTTT
CDR3 protein: CASSLSGGQPQHF
V gene: TRBV7-6
D gene: .
J gene: TRBJ1-5
clone size: many

CDR3 DNA: TGTGCCAGCAGCTCCCAGTTAACCAGTGAAGCTTTCTTT
CDR3 protein: CASSSQLTSEAFF
V gene: TRBV11-2
D gene: .
J gene: TRBJ1-1
clone size: .

CDR3 DNA: TGTGCCGCCCAGGGCGGGGATAGCACAGATACGCAGTATTTT
CDR3 protein: CAAQGGDSTDTQYF
V gene: TRBV6-2/TRBV6-3
D gene: .
J gene: TRBJ2-3
clone size: many

CDR3 DNA: TGCAGCGTTGTAGGATATCGTCTCGGGCGCACAGATACGCAGTATTTT
CDR3 protein: CSVVGYRLGRTDTQYF
V gene: TRBV29-1
D gene: .
J gene: TRBJ2-3
clone size: many

CDR3 DNA: TGCAGTGCTAAACAAAGCGGGGATAATACAGATACGCAGTATTTT
CDR3 protein: CSAKQSGDNTDTQYF
V gene: TRBV20-1
D gene: TRBD2
J gene: TRBJ2-3
clone size: many

CDR3 DNA: TGTGCCAGCAGCCGGATTACGACTAGCAACACCGGGGAGCTGTTTTTT
CDR3 protein: CASSRITTSNTGELFF
V gene: TRBV3-1
D gene: TRBD2
J gene: TRBJ2-2
clone size: many

CDR3 DNA: TGTGCCAGCAGCCCGGGGGGTAAGAGCTATGGCTACACCTTC
CDR3 protein: CASSPGGKSYGYTF
V gene: TRBV5-5
D gene: .
J gene: TRBJ1-2
clone size: few

CDR3 DNA: TGTGCCAGCAGCTCGGACAGGGGGATTAACACTGAAGCTTTCTTT
CDR3 protein: CASSSDRGINTEAFF
V gene: TRBV7-9
D gene: TRBD1
J gene: TRBJ1-1
clone size: many

CDR3 DNA: TGTGCCAGCAGCCAGGGGGGACAGTACCAAGAGACCCAGTACTTC
CDR3 protein: CASSQGGQYQETQYF
V gene: TRBV14
D gene: .
J gene: TRBJ2-5
clone size: .

CDR3 DNA: TGTGCCAGTAGTGACCTACAGGGGGGCGAGCAGTACTTC
CDR3 protein: CASSDLQGGEQYF
V gene: TRBV19
D gene: TRBD1
J gene: TRBJ2-7
clone size: many

CDR3 DNA: TGTGCCAGCAGCCCTCCAGGGGGCCGGGGAAACACCATATATTTT
CDR3 protein: CASSPPGGRGNTIYF
V gene: TRBV7-2
D gene: TRBD1
J gene: TRBJ1-3
clone size: many

CDR3 DNA: TGTGCCAGCAGTCGTGGGAACCGGGACACTTACACCGGGGAGCTGTTTTTT
CDR3 protein: CASSRGNRDTYTGELFF
V gene: TRBV14
D gene: .
J gene: TRBJ2-2
clone size: many

CDR3 DNA: TGTGCCAGCAGCCAAGGGACAGCGGGCGGGGAGCTGTTTTTT
CDR3 protein: CASSQGTAGGELFF
V gene: TRBV3-1
D gene: .
J gene: TRBJ2-2
clone size: many

CDR3 DNA: TGTGCCAGCAGCCAAGGCAGGGCCTACGAGCAGTACTTC
CDR3 protein: CASSQGRAYEQYF
V gene: TRBV3-1
D gene: .
J gene: TRBJ2-7
clone size: few

CDR3 DNA: TGTGCCAGCAGTAAGATTATCGGACAGAACACCGGGGAGCTGTTTTTT
CDR3 protein: CASSKIIGQNTGELFF
V gene: TRBV6-4
D gene: .
J gene: TRBJ2-2
clone size: many

CDR3 DNA: TGCAGTGCTACCAACTCCCAGCGAGATCCCTACGAGCAGTACTTC
CDR3 protein: CSATNSQRDPYEQYF
V gene: TRBV20-1
D gene: .
J gene: TRBJ2-7
clone size: few

CDR3 DNA: TGTGCCAGCTCACCACTTCCTACCGGACAGGGGGCGCGTCAGCCCCAGCATTTT
CDR3 protein: CASSPLPTGQGARQPQHF
V gene: TRBV18
D gene: TRBD1
J gene: TRBJ1-5
clone size: many

CDR3 DNA: TGCAGTGCTACCCGGGGGGCCGGCACAGATACGCAGTATTTT
CDR3 protein: CSATRGAGTDTQYF
V gene: TRBV20-1
D gene: .
J gene: TRBJ2-3
clone size: many

CDR3 DNA: TGTGCCAGCAGCCAAACTGTGGGAGGTATGGCCCAATTGCCCCCCCGGCCTAATGAGCAGTTCTTC
CDR3 protein: CASSQTVGGMAQLPPRPNEQFF
V gene: TRBV6-2/TRBV6-3
D gene: .
J gene: TRBJ2-1
clone size: many

CDR3 DNA: TGTGCCAGCAGTGAAGCTAGTGGAGGCGGAAACATTCAGTACTTC
CDR3 protein: CASSEASGGGNIQYF
V gene: TRBV2
D gene: .
J gene: TRBJ2-4
clone size: few

CDR3 DNA: TGTGCCAGCAGCCAAGATCGGTACTACGAGCAGTACTTC
CDR3 protein: CASSQDRYYEQYF
V gene: TRBV3-1
D gene: .
J gene: TRBJ2-7
clone size: many

CDR3 DNA: TGTGCCAGCAGTCTAAGGCCCCACGGACGCCAAAGCACAGATACGCAGTATTTT
CDR3 protein: CASSLRPHGRQSTDTQYF
V gene: TRBV6-1
D gene: .
J gene: TRBJ2-3
clone size: many

CDR3 DNA: TGTGCCAGCAGTCGGGGACAAGGGACGCCTAACTATGGCTACACCTTC
CDR3 protein: CASSRGQGTPNYGYTF
V gene: TRBV6-5
D gene: .
J gene: TRBJ1-2
clone size: .

CDR3 DNA: TGTGCCAGCCCCTCCCCACTAGCGGGGGGTGGGAACACCGGGGAGCTGTTTTTT
CDR3 protein: CASPSPLAGGGNTGELFF
V gene: TRBV5-4
D gene: TRBD2
J gene: TRBJ2-2
clone size: .

CDR3 DNA: TGTGCCAGCAGCTTATTACAAGGAATACCCAGGGGATCGGTATCACCCCTCCACTTT
CDR3 protein: CASSLLQGIPRGSVSPLHF
V gene: TRBV7-9
D gene: .
J gene: TRBJ1-6
clone size: many

CDR3 DNA: TGTGCCAGCAGCCCAGACAGGAATGAGCAGTTCTTC
CDR3 protein: CASSPDRNEQFF
V gene: TRBV7-9
D gene: .
J gene: TRBJ2-1
clone size: few

CDR3 DNA: TGTGCCAGCAGTACCCCAGTGGCGGAGACCCCCTACGAGCAGTACTTC
CDR3 protein: CASSTPVAETPYEQYF
V gene: TRBV6-5
D gene: .
J gene: TRBJ2-7
clone size: many

CDR3 DNA: TGTGCCAGCCAGGACAGCTACGATGGCTACACCTTC
CDR3 protein: CASQDSYDGYTF
V gene: TRBV6-1
D gene: .
J gene: TRBJ1-2
clone size: .

CDR3 DNA: TGTGCCAGCAGGGGGGGGAGCATTAGCACAGATACGCAGTATTTT
CDR3 protein: CASRGGSISTDTQYF
V gene: TRBV27
D gene: TRBD2
J gene: TRBJ2-3
clone size: many

CDR3 DNA: TGTGCCAGCAGTTTTACTAGCGGGGCGGGGGATACGCAGTATTTT
CDR3 protein: CASSFTSGAGDTQYF
V gene: TRBV12-3/TRBV12-4
D gene: TRBD2
J gene: TRBJ2-3
clone size: many

CDR3 DNA: TGCAGTGCTCCGACGCGGTTCGCGTCCTACGAGCAGTACTTC
CDR3 protein: CSAPTRFASYEQYF
V gene: TRBV20-1
D gene: .
J gene: TRBJ2-7
clone size: many

CDR3 DNA: TGCAGTGCTAGGCGGGGGGGTAACTATGGCCACACCTTC
CDR3 protein: CSARRGGNYGHTF
V gene: TRBV20-1
D gene: .
J gene: TRBJ1-2
clone size: .

CDR3 DNA: TGCGCCAGCAGCCAAGTATTCCAGGGGACTGAAGCTTTCTTT
CDR3 protein: CASSQVFQGTEAFF
V gene: TRBV4-3
D gene: .
J gene: TRBJ1-1
clone size: many

CDR3 DNA: TGTGCCATCAGTGAGTCGGCTTCCAGGTGGGCCAACGTCCTGACTTTC
CDR3 protein: CAISESASRWANVLTF
V gene: TRBV10-3
D gene: .
J gene: TRBJ2-6
clone size: many

CDR3 DNA: TGTGCCAGCAGCCCACCCGACAGGGGGCGTTTTGGCTACACCTTC
CDR3 protein: CASSPPDRGRFGYTF
V gene: TRBV5-4
D gene: TRBD1
J gene: TRBJ1-2
clone size: many

CDR3 DNA: TGTGCCAGCAGCATGTCCGGGACAGGGGGCAGCGACGAGCAGTACTTC
CDR3 protein: CASSMSGTGGSDEQYF
V gene: TRBV13
D gene: TRBD1
J gene: TRBJ2-7
clone size: many

CDR3 DNA: TGTGCCAGCAGAGAGGACGGGAAGAATCAGCCCCAGCATTTT
CDR3 protein: CASREDGKNQPQHF
V gene: TRBV6-2/TRBV6-3
D gene: .
J gene: TRBJ1-5
clone size: many

CDR3 DNA: TGTGCCAGCAGTAGGGACAGGGGGAGCAATCAGCCCCAGCATTTT
CDR3 protein: CASSRDRGSNQPQHF
V gene: TRBV6-5
D gene: TRBD1
J gene: TRBJ1-5
clone size: many

CDR3 DNA: TGTGCCAGCAGTACCCAGAGCTACGAGCAGTACTTC
CDR3 protein: CASSTQSYEQYF
V gene: TRBV28
D gene: .
J gene: TRBJ2-7
clone size: many

CDR3 DNA: TGTGCCAGCAGTTACACCCGGACTGAAGAGACCCAGTACTTC
CDR3 protein: CASSYTRTEETQYF
V gene: TRBV6-2/TRBV6-3
D gene: .
J gene: TRBJ2-5
clone size: few

CDR3 DNA: TGTGCCAGCAGTAAAGCTACGGTTGGAAACACCATATATTTT
CDR3 protein: CASSKATVGNTIYF
V gene: TRBV6-5
D gene: .
J gene: TRBJ1-3
clone size: many

CDR3 DNA: TGCGCCAGCAGCAACCAGCAGGTTAACACTGAAGCTTTCTTT
CDR3 protein: CASSNQQVNTEAFF
V gene: TRBV5-1
D gene: .
J gene: TRBJ1-1
clone size: many

CDR3 DNA: TGCAGCGTCGCAACCGGGACAGCGAACACTGAAGCTTTCTTT
CDR3 protein: CSVATGTANTEAFF
V gene: TRBV29-1
D gene: TRBD1
J gene: TRBJ1-1
clone size: many

CDR3 DNA: TGTGCCAGCAGCCAAGCCTCACTAGCGGGGAGGACAGATACGCAGTATTTT
CDR3 protein: CASSQASLAGRTDTQYF
V gene: TRBV14
D gene: TRBD2
J gene: TRBJ2-3
clone size: many

CDR3 DNA: TGTGCCAGCAGTTTATACGCGAGTAGCGGGGCCCACTCCTACAATGAGCAGTTCTTC
CDR3 protein: CASSLYASSGAHSYNEQFF
V gene: TRBV12-3/TRBV12-4
D gene: TRBD2
J gene: TRBJ2-1
clone size: .

CDR3 DNA: TGCGCCAGCAGCTTTAGCGGGGGATGGGTCAATGAGCAGTTCTTC
CDR3 protein: CASSFSGGWVNEQFF
V gene: TRBV5-1
D gene: TRBD2
J gene: TRBJ2-1
clone size: many

CDR3 DNA: TGTGCCAGCAGCAGGGACAGTGGGAAAGGACAGCCCCAGCATTTT
CDR3 protein: CASSRDSGKGQPQHF
V gene: TRBV2
D gene: TRBD1
J gene: TRBJ1-5
clone size: many

CDR3 DNA: TGTGCCAGCAGTGAATATCTAGCGGGGAGCTACGAGCAGTACTTC
CDR3 protein: CASSEYLAGSYEQYF
V gene: TRBV25-1
D gene: TRBD2
J gene: TRBJ2-7
clone size: .

CDR3 DNA: TGTGCCAGCAGGGGCTTCGTGCGTAATGAGCAGTTCTTC
CDR3 protein: CASRGFVRNEQFF
V gene: TRBV7-2
D gene: .
J gene: TRBJ2-1
clone size: many

CDR3 DNA: TGCAGTGCTAGTCCACCCTCGCCGGGACTAGCTAACACAGATACGCAGTATTTT
CDR3 protein: CSASPPSPGLANTDTQYF
V gene: TRBV20-1
D gene: TRBD2
J gene: TRBJ2-3
clone size: many

CDR3 DNA: TGTGCCAGCAGCTTAAGCAGAAAAGAGACCCAGTACTTC
CDR3 protein: CASSLSRKETQYF
V gene: TRBV7-3
D gene: .
J gene: TRBJ2-5
clone size: .

CDR3 DNA: TGTGCCACCGGGCGGGGAACTGAAGCTTTCTTT
CDR3 protein: CATGRGTEAFF
V gene: TRBV10-3
D gene: .
J gene: TRBJ1-1
clone size: many

CDR3 DNA: TGTGCCAGCAGCGCGGGGACTAGCGGAGAATTGAGCACAGATACGCAGTATTTT
CDR3 protein: CASSAGTSGELSTDTQYF
V gene: TRBV5-6
D gene: TRBD2
J gene: TRBJ2-3
clone size: .

CDR3 DNA: TGTGCCAGCAGAGGCGGGGCTCGCACCGGGGAGCTGTTTTTT
CDR3 protein: CASRGGARTGELFF
V gene: TRBV12-3/TRBV12-4
D gene: .
J gene: TRBJ2-2
clone size: many

CDR3 DNA: TGTGCCAGCAGCTTAGACGGACAGACATACGAGCAGTACTTC
CDR3 protein: CASSLDGQTYEQYF
V gene: TRBV11-2
D gene: .
J gene: TRBJ2-7
clone size: many

CDR3 DNA: TGCAGCGTTGCTACAGGGGAAGGTTATGGCTACACCTTC
CDR3 protein: CSVATGEGYGYTF
V gene: TRBV29-1
D gene: TRBD1
J gene: TRBJ1-2
clone size: many

CDR3 DNA: TGTGCCAGCAGCCCTAACCACAGGGAGATGAACACTGAAGCTTTCTTT
CDR3 protein: CASSPNHREMNTEAFF
V gene: TRBV7-9
D gene: .
J gene: TRBJ1-1
clone size: many